Shown below are 29 T cell receptor beta chains from a single sample sequenced in a study of graft-versus-host responses after intestinal transplantation. Measured with immunoSEQ multiplex PCR; TCRdb has only the in-frame clones, and not every one. In the table there are roughly 19,000 clones, around 95% of which are singletons. This material consisted of PBMCs, taken 23 days after intestinal transplant. The origin of the receptors is a human patient who received an intestinal transplant, so some T cells may come from the graft donor.

The chain uses TRBV9 and TRBJ2-1; the D gene could be TRBD1 or TRBD2 (7 bases each). CDR3 length: 16 residues. V was cut by 3 bases and J by 4 bases, with 17 bases left in between. Per germline, CDR1 SGDLS and CDR2 YYNGEE. The CDR3 coding sequence is TGTGCCAGCAGCGCACCAGGGGGACTACATTACAATGAGCAGTTCTTC. As protein: CASSAPGGLHYNEQFF.

The chain uses TRBV28 and TRBJ1-1; a possible D gene is TRBD1 (6 bases). Germline CDR1 is MDHEN and CDR2 is SYDVKM. The V gene lost 2 bases and the J gene lost 3 bases, with 25 bases spanning the gap. The CDR3 has 19 amino acids. CDR3 amino acids: CASSLGLQGKGVADTEAFF. The CDR3 DNA sequence: TGTGCCAGCAGTTTAGGCTTACAGGGAAAGGGGGTAGCGGACACTGAAGCTTTCTTT.

This chain links TRBV2 with TRBJ2-1; D is possibly TRBD2 (5 bases). Germline assignment: CDR1 SNHLY and CDR2 FYNNEI. The CDR3 runs 10 residues. V lost 7 bases to trimming and J lost 12 bases, with 10 bases between them. CDR3 in amino acids: CASTSGGQFF. The CDR3 DNA sequence: TGTGCCAGCACCAGCGGTGGGCAGTTCTTC.

The chain combines TRBV4-1 with TRBJ2-7; possible D gene TRBD1, 5 bases. From germline, CDR1 is MGHRA and CDR2 YSYEKL. This CDR3 contains 16 residues. Trimming took off 1 base at V and 5 bases at J, with 18 bases between the two ends. CDR3 DNA: TGCGCCAGCAGCCAAGCGGTTGGCAGGGTTACGGACGAGCAGTACTTC. Translating gives CASSQAVGRVTDEQYF.

This chain uses TRBV5-1 with TRBJ2-3, with D perhaps TRBD2 (5 bases). Per the germline V gene, CDR1 is SGHRS and CDR2 is YFSETQ. This CDR3 comprises 13 residues. The germline V and J ends were trimmed by 0 bases and 5 bases, with 7 bases remaining between them. The CDR3: CASSLAEGDTQYF. The CDR3 nucleotides are TGCGCCAGCAGCTTGGCCGAGGGAGATACGCAGTATTTT.

This chain joins TRBV27 and TRBJ2-3; D is ambiguous. CDR3 length equals 13 residues. Looked up from germline, CDR1 is MNHEY and CDR2 is SMNVEV (reference sequence). The V and J ends lost 8 bases and 2 bases respectively, with 11 bases between them. The CDR3 sequence is CASSQIPTDTQYF. The CDR3 nucleotides read TGTGCCAGCTCCCAGATACCCACAGATACGCAGTATTTT.

The V call is TRBV5-6, the J call TRBJ2-5; no firm D call. Trimming removed 2 bases at V and 5 bases at J, with 19 bases between. CDR3 size: 16 residues. The germline V gene has CDR1 SGHDT and CDR2 YYEEEE. CDR3 nucleotides: TGTGCCAGCAGCTTTTCAATGCGAGTCGACCCTGAGACCCAGTACTTC. It translates to CASSFSMRVDPETQYF.

V gene TRBV7-2 combines with J gene TRBJ2-7; maybe TRBD1 (5 bases). CDR3 length: 14 residues. Germline CDR1 and CDR2: SGHTA and FQGNSA. The germline V and J ends were trimmed by 8 bases and 0 bases, with 14 bases remaining between them. Here the CDR3 DNA reads TGTGCCAGCTCCCAAGGGGCGAACTCCTACGAGCAGTACTTC. Translating it yields CASSQGANSYEQYF.

V usage is TRBV9 and J usage is TRBJ2-2, with 8 bases aligning to TRBD1. Losses at the gene ends were 0 bases for V and 4 bases for J; bases not matched to a gene: 5. In germline, CDR1 is SGDLS, CDR2 YYNGEE. The CDR3 runs to 16 residues. The CDR3 here is CASSVEAGGITGELFF. The CDR3 coding sequence is TGTGCCAGCAGCGTAGAGGCAGGGGGCATCACCGGGGAGCTGTTTTTT.

V usage is TRBV21-1 and J usage is TRBJ2-7. TRBV21-1 is a recognized pseudogene. The CDR3 has 12 amino acids. As DNA, the CDR3 is TGTGCCAGCAGCAAAGTTCCCTACGAGCAGTACTTC. As protein: CASSKVPYEQYF.

The genes are TRBV7-2 and TRBJ2-1; no clear D gene. The germline gives CDR1 SGHTA, CDR2 FQGNSA. The CDR3 contains 14 residues. Trimming pared 5 bases from V and 4 bases from J, leaving 12 bases between. The CDR3 DNA reads as TGTGCCAGCAGCCCAACTACCGATTACAATGAGCAGTTCTTC. Protein sequence: CASSPTTDYNEQFF. Supplemented by reference TRBV7-2 and TRBJ2-1, the full variable domain reads GAGVSQSPSNKVTEKGKDVELRCDPISGHTALYWYRQSLGQGLEFLIYFQGNSAPDKSGLPSDRFSAERTGGSVSTLTIQRTQQEDSAVYLCASSPTTDYNEQFFGPGTRLTVL.

V usage is TRBV11-2 and J usage is TRBJ2-4, with a possible D match to TRBD1 (6 bases). The CDR3 is made up of 16 amino acids. Germline CDR1 is SGHAT and CDR2 is FQNNGV. Trimming cost V 0 bases and J 7 bases, with 16 bases left between them. Written as DNA, the CDR3 is TGTGCCAGCAGCTTAGAATTCGCAGGGGATCTTAACATTCAGTACTTC. Translating it yields CASSLEFAGDLNIQYF.

This chain joins TRBV28 and TRBJ1-5; weak D call: TRBD1 (6 bases). Trimming removed 6 bases from V and 0 bases from J, with 12 bases in between. Germline assignment: CDR1 MDHEN and CDR2 SYDVKM. The CDR3 has 15 residues. CDR3 protein: CASRRDTHSNQPQHF. The DNA of the CDR3 is TGTGCCAGCAGGCGGGACACCCATAGCAATCAGCCCCAGCATTTT.

The chain carries TRBV7-2 and TRBJ2-3; D ambiguous. The CDR3 sequence is 13 residues long. The germline V and J ends were trimmed by 1 base and 6 bases, with 8 bases remaining between them. CDR1 is SGHTA and CDR2 is FQGNSA in the germline V gene. The CDR3 DNA reads TGTGCCAGCAGCTTAGAGAGGCGGGATACGCAGTATTTT. Protein sequence: CASSLERRDTQYF.

The genes are TRBV27 and TRBJ2-5; the D gene is possibly TRBD2 (6 bases). V was trimmed by 3 bases and J by 5 bases, leaving 7 bases between them. The germline CDR1 and CDR2 sequences are MNHEY and SMNVEV (reference sequence). CDR3 length equals 12 residues. CDR3 sequence reads: CASSFGGETQYF. The CDR3 bases are TGTGCCAGCAGTTTTGGGGGGGAGACCCAGTACTTC.

The rearrangement links TRBV25-1 to TRBJ2-1; D is undetermined. Germline-derived CDR1 and CDR2 are MGHDK and SYGVNS. V gave up 5 bases and J gave up 7 bases, with 12 bases separating them. The CDR3 length is 13 residues. CDR3 sequence reads: CASSLRAVNEQFF. For the CDR3, the DNA is TGTGCCAGCAGTCTAAGGGCTGTAAATGAGCAGTTCTTC. Based on the CDR3 plus reference TRBV25-1 and TRBJ2-1, the full variable domain is EADIYQTPRYLVIGTGKKITLECSQTMGHDKMYWYQQDPGMELHLIHYSYGVNSTEKGDLSSESTVSRIRTEHFPLTLESARPSHTSQYLCASSLRAVNEQFFGPGTRLTVL.

The CDR3 sequence is CASRNRGGREPFPDTQYF. For the CDR3, the DNA is TGTGCCAGTAGGAACCGTGGGGGGCGGGAGCCCTTCCCAGATACGCAGTATTTT. The rearrangement uses TRBV19 and TRBJ2-3, with D possibly TRBD2 on 7 matching bases. Trimming left V 6 bases short and J 4 bases short, with 26 bases between. The germline gives CDR1 LNHDA, CDR2 SQIVND (reference sequence). This CDR3 comprises 18 residues.

The rearrangement joins TRBV5-1 to TRBJ2-5; 7 bases are a match to TRBD2. Trimming removed 0 bases from V and 1 base from J; junction bases left unmatched: 0. Germline CDR1 SGHRS, CDR2 YFSETQ. The CDR3 runs 14 residues. DNA of the CDR3: TGCGCCAGCAGCTTGGGCGGGAGCCAAGAGACCCAGTACTTC. This codes for CASSLGGSQETQYF.

This sequence joins TRBV4-1 and TRBJ2-1; D possibly uses TRBD1 or TRBD2 (6 bases each). The CDR3 covers 16 residues. V was pared by 4 bases and J by 5 bases, with 18 bases between. Germline assignment: CDR1 MGHRA and CDR2 YSYEKL. The CDR3 loop reads CASSRAPGATHNEQFF. DNA of the CDR3: TGCGCCAGCAGCCGAGCCCCGGGGGCCACCCACAATGAGCAGTTCTTC.

The chain combines TRBV5-5 with TRBJ2-1; D is ambiguous. Trimming cost V 3 bases and J 4 bases, with 8 bases left between them. This CDR3 region has 13 residues. The germline CDR1 and CDR2 sequences are SGHKS and YYEKEE (reference sequence). The chain's CDR3 is CASSSPGYNEQFF. In nucleotides, the CDR3 is TGTGCCAGCAGCTCGCCGGGTTACAATGAGCAGTTCTTC.

The gene calls are TRBV15 and TRBJ2-3; a weak D match, TRBD1 (6 bases). Germline V gene sequence: CDR1 LNHNV, CDR2 YYDKDF (reference sequence). Deletions cut 8 bases from V and 4 bases from J, with 13 bases between. The CDR3 covers 13 residues. The CDR3, as DNA: TGTGCCACCGATGACTCAGGGGCAGATACGCAGTATTTT. This codes for CATDDSGADTQYF.

This sequence joins TRBV10-3 and TRBJ2-2, with 8 nucleotides matching TRBD1. CDR1 is ENHRY, CDR2 SYGVKD, per germline. This CDR3 spans 18 amino acids. The ends lost 5 bases at V and 2 bases at J; junction bases unmatched: 13. The CDR3 DNA reads as TGTGCCATCAGTCCAGGGGGCCCCGGCCTGAGAAACACCGGGGAGCTGTTTTTT. This gives the protein CAISPGGPGLRNTGELFF.

V usage is TRBV5-6 and J usage is TRBJ2-3, with D hard to call. The CDR3 is 13 amino acids. V was pared by 2 bases and J by 5 bases, with 9 bases between. Germline lookup yields CDR1 SGHDT and CDR2 YYEEEE. The CDR3 loop is CASSLGIIDTQYF. The CDR3 coding sequence is TGTGCCAGCAGCTTAGGTATTATAGATACGCAGTATTTT.

The V call is TRBV11-3, the J call TRBJ1-2; 7 bases are shared with TRBD1. Trimming at V came to 4 bases and at J to 4 bases, leaving 9 bases not matched to a gene. The CDR3 is 15 residues long. Germline values: CDR1 SGHNT, CDR2 YENEEA. CDR3 residues: CASSSTGAPGYGYTF. The CDR3 DNA reads TGTGCCAGCAGCTCAACAGGGGCCCCCGGCTATGGCTACACCTTC. The full variable domain, its missing parts supplied by reference TRBV11-3 and TRBJ1-2, is EAGVVQSPRYKIIEKKQPVAFWCNPISGHNTLYWYLQNLGQGPELLIRYENEEAVDDSQLPKDRFSAERLKGVDSTLKIQPAELGDSAVYLCASSSTGAPGYGYTFGSGTRLTVV.

The rearrangement links TRBV4-3 to TRBJ2-7, with 10 bases that match TRBD1. The length of the CDR3 is 16 residues. Trimming took 5 bases from V and 5 from J; bases not matched to a gene: 12. Germline CDR1 is LGHNA and CDR2 is YSLEER. The CDR3 protein is CASSTRQGAYVDEQYF. DNA of the CDR3: TGCGCCAGCAGCACGAGACAGGGGGCTTATGTTGACGAGCAGTACTTC.

The V and J genes are TRBV9 and TRBJ1-1, with D unresolved. The germline V gene encodes CDR1 SGDLS and CDR2 YYNGEE. Trimming cost V 4 bases and J 0 bases, with 13 bases left between them. The CDR3 runs to 15 residues. CDR3 coding DNA: TGTGCCAGCAGCAGCGCCACAGCGATGAACACTGAAGCTTTCTTT. Protein sequence: CASSSATAMNTEAFF.

This rearrangement joins TRBV5-5 to TRBJ1-5, with 9 bases aligning to TRBD1. This CDR3 region has 14 residues. Germline lookup yields CDR1 SGHKS and CDR2 YYEKEE (reference sequence). V lost 4 bases, J lost 6 bases, and 5 bases stayed unmatched. The CDR3: CASSQGQGFQPQHF. The CDR3 region has the DNA TGTGCCAGCAGCCAGGGACAGGGCTTTCAGCCCCAGCATTTT.

The chain couples TRBV6-8 to TRBJ1-2, with TRBD1 as a possible D gene (5 bases). V was shortened by 1 base and J by 6 bases, with 15 bases between the two germline ends. This CDR3 contains 15 residues. Germline V gene data show CDR1 as MNHGY and CDR2 as SAAAGT. The CDR3 nucleotides are TGTGCCAGCAGTTACTACCCGTGGGGCTCTGATGGCTACACCTTC. It codes for CASSYYPWGSDGYTF.

V usage is TRBV5-6 and J usage is TRBJ2-1, with D maybe TRBD2 (6 bases). The germline gives CDR1 SGHDT, CDR2 YYEEEE. The CDR3 has 17 residues. Trimming left V 1 base short and J 1 base short, with 15 bases between. CDR3 sequence: CASSLMGRGGSYNEQFF. CDR3 nucleotides: TGTGCCAGCAGCTTGATGGGCCGAGGAGGGTCCTACAATGAGCAGTTCTTC.